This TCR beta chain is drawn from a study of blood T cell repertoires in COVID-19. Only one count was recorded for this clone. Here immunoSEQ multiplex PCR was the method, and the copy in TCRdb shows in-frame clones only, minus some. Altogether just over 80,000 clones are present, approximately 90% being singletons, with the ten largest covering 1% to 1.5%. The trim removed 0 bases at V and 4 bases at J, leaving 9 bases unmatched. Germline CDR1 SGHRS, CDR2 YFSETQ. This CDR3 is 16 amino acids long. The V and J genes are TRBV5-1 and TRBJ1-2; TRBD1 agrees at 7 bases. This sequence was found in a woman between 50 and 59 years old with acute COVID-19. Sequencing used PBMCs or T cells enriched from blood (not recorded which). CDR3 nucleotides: TGCGCCAGCAGCTTGGGGGCGGGACAGTCCATCTATGGCTACACCTTC. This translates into CASSLGAGQSIYGYTF.